The entry that follows covers one T cell receptor (beta chain) sequence. Library construction for TCR beta used iRepertoire HTBI primers and Arm-PCR of CDR3 regions. TCRdb reprocessed the multiplex PCR reads via MiXCR and lists one record per CDR3 protein. The sample lists about 450,000 distinct CDR3 sequences, about 14% occurring once. This sample's time point: newly diagnosed GD, antithyroid drugs for less than 3 months. Making the TCR library involved RNA that had been extracted from PBMCs. The sample originates from a study of regulatory T cells in long-lasting Graves disease. The sample was also reused in another study, on T cells in Graves' hyperthyroidism and ophthalmopathy. From that report: Clinical symptoms, serum thyroxine, TRAb, thyroid ultrasound and orbital computed tomography established diagnosis.

The sequencing used peripheral blood mononuclear cells (PBMCs), collected at new diagnosis, from a patient treated with antithyroid drugs. The TCR comes from a woman aged 45-60 years with Graves disease.

The CDR3, as DNA: TGTGCCAGCAGTTCTGGCGGGAGGGCCGACAATGAGCAGTTCTTC. This sequence encodes CASSSGGRADNEQFF. The chain combines TRBV27 with TRBJ2-1, with 9 bases matching TRBD2. CDR1 is MNHEY and CDR2 is SMNVEV in the germline V gene (reference sequence). V was clipped by 4 bases and J by 5 bases; unmatched bases: 6. There are 15 residues in the CDR3.